This T cell receptor beta chain came from a study of T cell repertoires in cytomegalovirus infection. Study-wide background: CMV epitopes used comprised recently identified HLA-C-restricted ones and well-studied HLA-B-restricted ones. Public TCR beta signature analysis indicated the presence of both CMV infection and matching HLA type. Findings of the study overall: There were HLA-C-restricted CMV-specific TCR beta clonotypes dominating the ex vivo response. Cumulative frequency of public TCR beta families picked out carriers of CMV plus the relevant HLA.

Trimming took off 4 bases at V and 4 bases at J, with 8 bases between the two ends. CDR3 length: 13 amino acids. Germline V gives CDR1 SGHVS, CDR2 FNYEAQ. TCRdb re-analysed the reads in MiXCR, keeping a single row per CDR3 protein. The sample carries about 770,000 distinct CDR3 sequences, 25% to 30% recorded once. In this sample, this clonotype turned up many times. As yet, its antigen is unknown. The material was cultured CD8+ T cells from PBMCs, obtained from culture after CMV antigen stimulation. This chain uses TRBV7-6 with TRBJ2-1, with D tentatively TRBD2 (6 bases). The clonotype was recovered from a human donor in good health (CMV status not recorded). Some clones in this sample may be carry-over from other donors' samples. The CDR3 reads CASSSDYYNEQFF. The CDR3 DNA sequence: TGTGCCAGCAGCTCGGACTATTACAATGAGCAGTTCTTC.